Here is one T cell receptor (beta chain) with its context. Its target is not known. These data are taken from a study of T-cell reconstitution after alpha-beta-depleted transplantation in children. It was with unique molecular identifiers that the TCRbeta library was prepared. In TCRdb, the PCR reads were re-called with MiXCR into one record per CDR3 protein. This table holds approximately 130,000 distinct CDR3 sequences, 9.7% found once. Study results and limitations: After transplant, at about two months, alpha-beta T cells were reportedly derived from several hundred expanded graft clones. For some patients, TCRbeta diversity was high at day 60 because of recipient T cells and thymic progenitors that survived. One year after transplant, T-cell counts and diversity came mostly from newly produced T cells.

The CDR3 has 13 residues. The V and J ends lost 9 bases and 1 base, in that order; junction bases with no gene match: 3. Germline CDR1 reads KGHDR; CDR2 reads SFDVKD. This sequence joins TRBV24-1 and TRBJ2-3; 7 bases align to TRBD1. The sequence came from a girl in the first two years of life who had a stem cell transplant for combined immunodeficiency, so the T cells may come from the graft donor. The starting material was PBMCs, mostly from graft donor cells, obtained 180 days after TCRalphabeta/CD19-depleted stem cell transplant. The CDR3 is CATWDSRTDTQYF. In nucleotides, the CDR3 is TGTGCCACCTGGGACAGCCGCACAGATACGCAGTATTTT.